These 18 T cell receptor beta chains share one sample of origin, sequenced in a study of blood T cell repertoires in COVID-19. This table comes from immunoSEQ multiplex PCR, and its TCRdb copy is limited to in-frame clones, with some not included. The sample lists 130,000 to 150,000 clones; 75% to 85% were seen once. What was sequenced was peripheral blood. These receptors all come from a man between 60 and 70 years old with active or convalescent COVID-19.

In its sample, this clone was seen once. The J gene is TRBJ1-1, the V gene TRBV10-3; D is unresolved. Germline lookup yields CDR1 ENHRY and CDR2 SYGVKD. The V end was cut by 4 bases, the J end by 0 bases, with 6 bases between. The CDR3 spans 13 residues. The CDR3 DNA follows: TGTGCCATCAGTGTACAGTTGAACACTGAAGCTTTCTTT. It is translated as CAISVQLNTEAFF.

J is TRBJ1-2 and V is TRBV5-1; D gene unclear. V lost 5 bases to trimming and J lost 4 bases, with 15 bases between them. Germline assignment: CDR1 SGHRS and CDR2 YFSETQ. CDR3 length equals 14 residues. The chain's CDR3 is CASSNPGSSYGYTF. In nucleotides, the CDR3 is TGCGCCAGCAGTAACCCGGGGAGTAGCTATGGCTACACCTTC.

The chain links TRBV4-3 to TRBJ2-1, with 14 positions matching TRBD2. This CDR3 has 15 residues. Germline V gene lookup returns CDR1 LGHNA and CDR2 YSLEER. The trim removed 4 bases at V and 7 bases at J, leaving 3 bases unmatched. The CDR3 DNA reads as TGCGCCAGCAGCCCAGGACTAGCGGGAGGTAATGAGCAGTTCTTC. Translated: CASSPGLAGGNEQFF.

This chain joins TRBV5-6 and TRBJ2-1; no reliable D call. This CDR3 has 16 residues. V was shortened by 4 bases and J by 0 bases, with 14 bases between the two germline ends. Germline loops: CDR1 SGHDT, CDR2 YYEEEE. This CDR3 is CASSPVRYYSYNEQFF. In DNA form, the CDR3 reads TGTGCCAGCAGCCCTGTTCGGTACTACTCCTACAATGAGCAGTTCTTC.

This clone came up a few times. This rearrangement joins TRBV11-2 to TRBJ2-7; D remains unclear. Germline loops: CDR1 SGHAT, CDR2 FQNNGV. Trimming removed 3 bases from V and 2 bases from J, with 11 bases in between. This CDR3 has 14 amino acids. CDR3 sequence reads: CASSFGRLTYEQYF. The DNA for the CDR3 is TGTGCCAGCAGCTTCGGCAGGTTAACCTACGAGCAGTACTTC.

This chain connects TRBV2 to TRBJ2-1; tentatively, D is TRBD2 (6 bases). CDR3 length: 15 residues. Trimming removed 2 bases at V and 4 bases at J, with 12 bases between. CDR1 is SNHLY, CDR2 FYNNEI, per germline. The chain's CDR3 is CASSEHPAGYNEQFF. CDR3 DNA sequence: TGTGCCAGCAGTGAACACCCCGCGGGATACAATGAGCAGTTCTTC.

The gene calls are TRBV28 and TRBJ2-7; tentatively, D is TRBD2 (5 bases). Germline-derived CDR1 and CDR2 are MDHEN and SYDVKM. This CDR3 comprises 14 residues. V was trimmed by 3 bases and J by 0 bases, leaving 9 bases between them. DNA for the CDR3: TGTGCCAGCAGTTTGGACTCTTTCTCCTACGAGCAGTACTTC. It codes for CASSLDSFSYEQYF. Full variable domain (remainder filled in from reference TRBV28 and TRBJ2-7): DVKVTQSSRYLVKRTGEKVFLECVQDMDHENMFWYRQDPGLGLRLIYFSYDVKMKEKGDIPEGYSVSREKKERFSLILESASTNQTSMYLCASSLDSFSYEQYFGPGTRLTVT.

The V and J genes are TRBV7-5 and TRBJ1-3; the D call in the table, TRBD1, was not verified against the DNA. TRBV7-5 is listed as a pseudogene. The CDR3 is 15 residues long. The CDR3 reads CVRSLGLNFGNTIYF. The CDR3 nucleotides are TGTGTCAGAAGCCTGGGGCTTAACTTTGGAAACACCATATATTTT.

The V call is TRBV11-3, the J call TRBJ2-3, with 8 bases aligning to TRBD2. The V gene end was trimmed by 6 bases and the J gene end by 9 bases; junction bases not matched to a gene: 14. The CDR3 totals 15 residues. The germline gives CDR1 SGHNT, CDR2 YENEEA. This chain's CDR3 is CASSKSAAGERTQYF. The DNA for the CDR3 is TGTGCCAGCAGTAAGAGCGCAGCGGGAGAGCGCACGCAGTATTTT.

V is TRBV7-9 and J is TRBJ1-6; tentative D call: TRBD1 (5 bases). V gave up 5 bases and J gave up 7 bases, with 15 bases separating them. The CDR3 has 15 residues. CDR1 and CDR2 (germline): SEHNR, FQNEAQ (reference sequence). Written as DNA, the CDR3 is TGTGCCAGCAGCCCCCGCCAGGGTTTGAATTCACCCCTCCACTTT. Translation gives CASSPRQGLNSPLHF.

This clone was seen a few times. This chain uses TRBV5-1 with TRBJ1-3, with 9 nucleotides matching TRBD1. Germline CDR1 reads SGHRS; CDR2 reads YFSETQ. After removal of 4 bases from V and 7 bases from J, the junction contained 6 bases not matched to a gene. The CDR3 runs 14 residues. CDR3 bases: TGCGCCAGCAGCCCTGACGGACAGGGGAACACCATATATTTT. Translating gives CASSPDGQGNTIYF.

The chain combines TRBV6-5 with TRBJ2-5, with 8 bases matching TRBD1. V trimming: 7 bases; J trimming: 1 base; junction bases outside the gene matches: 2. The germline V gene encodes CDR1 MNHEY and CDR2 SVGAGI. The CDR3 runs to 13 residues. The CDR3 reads CASIGTGQETQYF. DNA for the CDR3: TGTGCCAGCATTGGGACAGGCCAAGAGACCCAGTACTTC.

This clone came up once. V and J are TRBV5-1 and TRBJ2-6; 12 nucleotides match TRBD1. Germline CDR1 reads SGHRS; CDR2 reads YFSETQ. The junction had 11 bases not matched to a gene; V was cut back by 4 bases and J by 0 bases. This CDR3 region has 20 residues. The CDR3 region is CASSLGIGTGGGSGANVLTF. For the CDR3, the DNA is TGCGCCAGCAGCCTGGGGATTGGGACAGGGGGCGGCTCTGGGGCCAACGTCCTGACTTTC.

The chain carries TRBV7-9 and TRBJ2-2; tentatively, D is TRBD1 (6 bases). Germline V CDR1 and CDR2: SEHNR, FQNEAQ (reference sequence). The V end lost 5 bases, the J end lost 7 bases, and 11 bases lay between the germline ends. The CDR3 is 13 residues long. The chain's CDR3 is CASSIYRDGELFF. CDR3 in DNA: TGTGCCAGCAGCATTTACAGGGACGGGGAGCTGTTTTTT.

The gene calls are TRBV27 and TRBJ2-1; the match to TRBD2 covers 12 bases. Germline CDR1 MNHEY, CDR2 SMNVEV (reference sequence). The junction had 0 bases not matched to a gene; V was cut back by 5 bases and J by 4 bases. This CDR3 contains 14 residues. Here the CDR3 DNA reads TGTGCCAGCAGTCTAGCGGGAGGGTACAATGAGCAGTTCTTC. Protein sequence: CASSLAGGYNEQFF.

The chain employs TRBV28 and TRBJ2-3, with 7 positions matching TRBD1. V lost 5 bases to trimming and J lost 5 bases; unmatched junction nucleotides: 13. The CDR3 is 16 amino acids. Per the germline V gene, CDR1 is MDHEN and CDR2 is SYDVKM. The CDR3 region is CASSPPRQGSGDTQYF. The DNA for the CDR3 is TGTGCCAGCAGTCCTCCAAGACAGGGCTCGGGAGATACGCAGTATTTT.

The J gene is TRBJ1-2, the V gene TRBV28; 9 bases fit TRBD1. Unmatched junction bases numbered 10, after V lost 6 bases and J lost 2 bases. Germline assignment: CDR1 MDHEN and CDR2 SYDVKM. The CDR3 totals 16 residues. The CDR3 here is CASSSGTGWRNYGYTF. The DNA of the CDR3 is TGTGCCAGCAGCTCCGGGACAGGGTGGAGGAACTATGGCTACACCTTC.

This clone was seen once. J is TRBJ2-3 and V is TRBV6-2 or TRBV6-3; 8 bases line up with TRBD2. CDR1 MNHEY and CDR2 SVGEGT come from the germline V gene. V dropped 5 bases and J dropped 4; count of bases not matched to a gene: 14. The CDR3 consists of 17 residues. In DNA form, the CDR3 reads TGTGCCAGCAGTCCCATGATAGCGGGAACCGTGGCAGATACGCAGTATTTT. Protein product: CASSPMIAGTVADTQYF.